This TCR beta chain derives from a study of T-cell memory formation after mild COVID-19. TCRdb independently ran MiXCR on the 5' RACE reads; one entry per CDR3 protein. This sample has hundreds of thousands of distinct CDR3 sequences, with more than 15% found just once. The CDR3 consists of 14 residues. Germline V gene lookup returns CDR1 DFQATT and CDR2 SNEGSKA (reference sequence). Trimming removed 6 bases at V and 4 bases at J, with 18 bases between. The sample taken for sequencing was PBMCs or a T cell subset sorted from them (not recorded which). The clonotype comes from a man aged 18 to 35 who had mild COVID-19 (a few samples of this study predate the infection). Cell type and time point are not known. The chain joins TRBV20-1 to TRBJ1-2; D gene uncertain. The CDR3 loop is CSAAGIGRSYGYTF. The CDR3 DNA follows: TGCAGTGCCGCGGGGATAGGGCGTAGCTATGGCTACACCTTC.